These T cell receptor beta chains were read from a single sample in a study of blood T cells in healthy people across ages. TCRdb redid the calling of the 5' RACE reads with MiXCR, one entry per CDR3 protein. This sample has 1.5 million to 2 million distinct CDR3 sequences, with just under 50% found just once. Sequencing input: blood. These TCRs come from a woman between 35 and 50 years old in good health. Both conserved end residues are part of each CDR3. The D gene is left open where the match is weak. The size entry is marked missing in some rows and otherwise reads once, few, many or a size class.

J gene	V gene	D gene	clone size	CDR3 DNA	CDR3 protein
TRBJ2-5	TRBV7-2	-	once	TGTGCCAGCAGGGAGGGGCGGTTCAAAGAGACCCAGTACTTC	CASREGRFKETQYF
TRBJ2-5	TRBV6-2/TRBV6-3	TRBD1	few	TGTGCCAGCCATTTAGGGGGCCTCCAAGAGACCCAGTACTTC	CASHLGGLQETQYF
TRBJ1-2	TRBV6-5	-	-	TGTGCCAGCAGTTATGGGGATAGGTCGAGGTTTGGCTACACCTTC	CASSYGDRSRFGYTF
TRBJ2-5	TRBV5-5	-	few	TGTGCCAGCAGGAGAGTGTTCGAGACCCAGTACTTC	CASRRVFETQYF
TRBJ2-7	TRBV7-2	TRBD1	many	TGTGCCAGCAGCTCGGGACAGGGCAGCTCCTACGAGCAGTACTTC	CASSSGQGSSYEQYF
TRBJ2-7	TRBV28	-	-	TGTGCCAGCAGGCTACCTACAGGGAATAGCTACGAGCAGTACTTC	CASRLPTGNSYEQYF
TRBJ2-5	TRBV7-2	-	-	TGTGCCAGCAGCTTACCCCAGGGGGGCCTATTGGAGACCCAGTACTTC	CASSLPQGGLLETQYF
TRBJ2-1	TRBV7-2	-	once	TGTGCCAGCAGCTTAGCTAGAGGGAGTTTCAATGAGCAGTTCTTC	CASSLARGSFNEQFF
TRBJ2-3	TRBV11-1	TRBD2	-	TGTGCCAGCAGCTTAGCGACTAGCGGGGTAACAGATACGCAGTATTTT	CASSLATSGVTDTQYF
TRBJ1-2	TRBV7-4	-	-	TGTGCCAGCAGCTTACTAGAGCCCTATGATGGCTACACCTTC	CASSLLEPYDGYTF
TRBJ2-2	TRBV7-9	-	few	TGTGCCAGCAGCGCCGACAGCGCGAACACCGGGGAGCTGTTTTTT	CASSADSANTGELFF
TRBJ2-1	TRBV20-1	TRBD2	-	TGCAGTGCTAACCTAGCGGGGGTTGTACAGCAGTTCTTC	CSANLAGVVQQFF
TRBJ1-1	TRBV13	-	-	TGTGCCAGCAGCCCCCCGGGGGGGTTGAACACTGAAGCTTTCTTT	CASSPPGGLNTEAFF
TRBJ2-7	TRBV20-1	TRBD2	-	TGCAGTGCTAGGCGCGGGGGGGCCTACGAGCAGTACTTC	CSARRGGAYEQYF
TRBJ2-3	TRBV7-3	-	few	TGTGCCAGCAGCTCTAGAGGGGGGAGTGGAGGGGCGGATACGCAGTATTTT	CASSSRGGSGGADTQYF
TRBJ1-5	TRBV6-2/TRBV6-3	-	-	TGTGCCAGCACCCGGATGGGTGGTGGCAATCAGCCCCAGCATTTT	CASTRMGGGNQPQHF
TRBJ1-1	TRBV12-3/TRBV12-4	TRBD1	-	TGTGCCAGCAGGACAGGGACGATTATCACTGAAGCTTTCTTT	CASRTGTIITEAFF
TRBJ2-7	TRBV20-1	TRBD1	-	TGCAGTGCGCGGGACAGGGGGCGAGGGGTGCAGTACTTC	CSARDRGRGVQYF
TRBJ2-5	TRBV5-5	-	few	TGTGCCAGCAGCTTAGCGGGACAGCCAAGGACCCAGTACTTC	CASSLAGQPRTQYF
TRBJ2-7	TRBV2	-	few	TGTGCCAGCAGATCCGGTGGAACTAACCACGAGCAGTACTTC	CASRSGGTNHEQYF
TRBJ2-3	TRBV21-1	-	-	TGTGCCGGCAGCAAAGAGGCAGCCCTTAGCACAGATACGCAGTATTTT	CAGSKEAALSTDTQYF
TRBJ1-6	TRBV15	TRBD1	-	TGTGCCACGGCGATGGACAGGGGGAATTCACCCCTCCACTTT	CATAMDRGNSPLHF
TRBJ1-1	TRBV9	-	-	TGTGCCAGCAGCCGCTTTGGGGGTTCGGACTATACTGAAGCTTTCTTT	CASSRFGGSDYTEAFF
TRBJ2-5	TRBV5-1	TRBD2	-	TGCGCCAGCAGCGGCGGGGGTATCTCAGAGACCCAGTACTTC	CASSGGGISETQYF
TRBJ1-2	TRBV6-2/TRBV6-3	-	-	TGTGCCAGCACCGACCGAGATTTATATGGCTACACCTTC	CASTDRDLYGYTF
TRBJ2-7	TRBV20-1	-	-	TGCAGTGCTACCAGGCCCCTCTCCTACGAGCAGTACTTC	CSATRPLSYEQYF
TRBJ2-4	TRBV7-2	-	-	TGTGCCAGCAGCTCGTCCCCCGTTGTTGGGCAGTACTTC	CASSSSPVVGQYF
TRBJ1-6	TRBV7-9	-	-	TGTGCCAGCAACGGGGACTCCTATAATTCACCCCTCCACTTT	CASNGDSYNSPLHF